This entry features one T cell receptor beta chain sequence. MiXCR, run by TCRdb on the 5' RACE reads, gives a single entry per CDR3 protein. The sample records about 160,000 distinct CDR3 sequences, 6% to 7.5% being singletons. Germline values: CDR1 SGHAT, CDR2 FQNNGV. This CDR3 is built from 13 residues. V lost 0 bases and J lost 7, with 10 bases in between. This sample is part of a study of T cells after yellow fever vaccination. Study at large: Fractions of low cell number were prepared using SMART-Seq v4 Ultra Low Input.

V and J are TRBV11-2 and TRBJ2-7, with D possibly being TRBD1 or TRBD2 (5 bases each). The TCR comes from a man aged 18 to 29 who received the YFV17D yellow fever vaccine. Source: CD4+ T cells sorted from PBMCs, taken more than 4 days after the first yellow fever vaccination. As DNA, the CDR3 is TGTGCCAGCAGCTTAGATGAGTGGGGGGAGCAGTACTTC. This gives the protein CASSLDEWGEQYF.